These T cell receptor beta chains were read from a single sample in a study of control samples from healthy donors and cancer patients. Profiling relied on immunoSEQ multiplex PCR, and the TCRdb table lists in-frame clones only, not all of them. The sample has around 68,000 clones; around 80% are singletons. Material for sequencing was blood. Every receptor here comes from a man aged 60 to 75 in good health. The CDR3 runs from the conserved cysteine through the conserved F or W. A D gene is named only where the DNA matches it firmly. Rows give clone size only sometimes, using once, few, many, or a class for an expanded clone.

D,J,V,size,DNA,CDR3
.,TRBJ1-6,TRBV6-5,.,TGTGCCACCACCCCCGGGTTCAATTCACCCCTCCACTTT,CATTPGFNSPLHF
.,TRBJ2-5,TRBV3-1/TRBV3-2,.,TGTGCCAGCAGCCTACAAGTTCTGGAGTCGGAGACCCAGTACTTC,CASSLQVLESETQYF
TRBD1,TRBJ1-3,TRBV5-6,.,TGTGCCAGCAGCCGCGACAGGGGAGTTACTGGAAACACCATATATTTT,CASSRDRGVTGNTIYF
.,TRBJ2-2,TRBV7-9,.,TGTGCCAGCAGCTTAGGGTCGAACACCGGGGAGCTGTTTTTT,CASSLGSNTGELFF
TRBD2,TRBJ2-3,TRBV9,.,TGTGCCAGCAGCGTAGGTGGACTAGCGGGAGGGGACGGAGATACGCAGTATTTT,CASSVGGLAGGDGDTQYF
.,TRBJ1-4,TRBV5-4,.,TGTGCCAGCAGCCAGGACAGTTTCGATGAAAAACTGTTTTTT,CASSQDSFDEKLFF
TRBD1,TRBJ2-3,TRBV29-1,.,TGCAGCGTAGACAGGGGGCGATTAGATACGCAGTATTTT,CSVDRGRLDTQYF
.,TRBJ1-1,TRBV7-9,.,TGTGCCAGCAGCTCTTTCGCTTTCTTT,CASSSFAFF
.,TRBJ2-7,TRBV14,.,TGTGCCAGCAGCCAAGAGAGGGGCCTCTACGAGCAGTACTTC,CASSQERGLYEQYF
.,TRBJ1-1,TRBV30,few,TGTGCCTGGAGTGTATTAACGAACACTGAAGCTTTCTTT,CAWSVLTNTEAFF
.,TRBJ1-3,TRBV5-4,few,TGTGCCAGCAGCTTGTTCGGGTTAGCTGGAAACACCATATATTTT,CASSLFGLAGNTIYF
.,TRBJ1-6,TRBV10-2,.,TGCGCCAGCACCGTTGCCCCGGGGAATTCACCCCTCCACTTT,CASTVAPGNSPLHF
.,TRBJ2-6,TRBV5-6,.,TGTGCCAGCAGCTCCCCCCAAAATGGGGCCAACGTCCTGACTTTC,CASSSPQNGANVLTF
.,TRBJ1-6,TRBV6-4,.,TGTGCCAGCAGTGTCGACCGGGATTCACCCCTCCACTTT,CASSVDRDSPLHF
TRBD2,TRBJ2-2,TRBV9,.,TGTGCCAGCAGCGTACGAGCTAGCGGGGGGGTCACCGGGGAGCTGTTTTTT,CASSVRASGGVTGELFF
TRBD1,TRBJ1-1,TRBV28,.,TGTGCCAGCAGTTTTCGGGACAGTGTCGCTTTCTTT,CASSFRDSVAFF
.,TRBJ2-3,TRBV10-3,.,TGTGCCATCAGTGAGTCGGACACCACAGATACGCAGTATTTT,CAISESDTTDTQYF
TRBD1,TRBJ2-2,TRBV3-1/TRBV3-2,.,TGTGCCAGCAACAGACAGGGGGCCGGGGAGCTGTTTTTT,CASNRQGAGELFF
TRBD2,TRBJ2-4,TRBV19,.,TGTGCCAGTAGTGATCCGGGACTAGCGGGAATTCATGACATTCAGTACTTC,CASSDPGLAGIHDIQYF
TRBD2,TRBJ2-3,TRBV5-4,.,TGTGCCAGCAGCTTGGAGCCGGGACTAGCAAAAGATACGCAGTATTTT,CASSLEPGLAKDTQYF
.,TRBJ1-5,TRBV30,.,TGTGCCTGGAGGCCTCCGGGACAACATAGCAATCAGCCCCAGCATTTT,CAWRPPGQHSNQPQHF
.,TRBJ1-4,TRBV25-1,.,TGTGCCAGCAGTGAGAGTTTCAGGGGACTGTTTTTT,CASSESFRGLFF
TRBD1,TRBJ1-4,TRBV5-8,.,TGTGCCAGCAGCCGAGGGACAGGCAATGAAAAACTGTTTTTT,CASSRGTGNEKLFF
.,TRBJ2-3,TRBV30,.,TGTGCCTGGAGTGTACTGTCCAGCACAGATACGCAGTATTTT,CAWSVLSSTDTQYF
TRBD1,TRBJ1-2,TRBV5-1,.,TGCGCCAGCAGCACAGCCCCGGGACAGGGGGCCCAAGGCTACACCTTC,CASSTAPGQGAQGYTF
.,TRBJ1-5,TRBV28,once,TGTGCCAGCAGGGGACGGTATAGCAATCAGCCCCAGCATTTT,CASRGRYSNQPQHF
.,TRBJ2-5,TRBV5-1,.,TGCGCCAGCAGCTCCCTTCTCACGCGGACCGCTGAGACCCAGTACTTC,CASSSLLTRTAETQYF
TRBD2,TRBJ2-7,TRBV3-1/TRBV3-2,.,TGTGCCAGCAGCCAAGATCTAGCGGGAGACGAGCAGTACTTC,CASSQDLAGDEQYF
.,TRBJ2-5,TRBV6-5,.,TGTGCCAGCAGTTACACCGTCGGGGGGACCCAGTACTTC,CASSYTVGGTQYF
TRBD1,TRBJ1-4,TRBV5-1,.,TGCGCCAGCAGCTTGGGACAGGGGGCGGGTAATGAAAAACTGTTTTTT,CASSLGQGAGNEKLFF
TRBD1,TRBJ1-1,TRBV19,.,TGTGCCAGTAGTATTACAGGGGACACTGAAGCTTTCTTT,CASSITGDTEAFF
.,TRBJ1-1,TRBV24-1,.,TGTGCCACCAGTGAACCGGGACCGAACACTGAAGCTTTCTTT,CATSEPGPNTEAFF
.,TRBJ2-7,TRBV27,once,TGTGCCAGCAGTTTAGAGGACCCCCGAATTAGCTCCTACGAGCAGTACTTC,CASSLEDPRISSYEQYF
.,TRBJ2-5,TRBV7-2,.,TGTGCCAGCAGCTACCCCGGGACTCCCCCGTGGCGGGAAGACTTC,CASSYPGTPPWREDF
TRBD1,TRBJ2-1,TRBV5-5,once,TGTGCCAGCAGTCGCCACGGACAGGGGGCCAATGAGCAGTTCTTC,CASSRHGQGANEQFF
TRBD2,TRBJ2-7,TRBV29-1,.,TGCAGCGTTGGAACGAGAGGGACTAGCGCGTACGAGCAGTACTTC,CSVGTRGTSAYEQYF
.,TRBJ2-1,TRBV3-1/TRBV3-2,.,TGTGCCAGCAGCCAGATCCCCAATGAGCAGTTCTTC,CASSQIPNEQFF
TRBD1,TRBJ2-7,TRBV5-1,.,TGCGCCAGCAGCAACGGACAGGTTGTTACCTACGAGCAGTACTTC,CASSNGQVVTYEQYF
TRBD1,TRBJ1-5,TRBV6-5,.,TGTGCCAGCAGTAAACAGGGGTGGTATCAGCCCCAGCATTTT,CASSKQGWYQPQHF
TRBD1,TRBJ1-6,TRBV28,.,TGTGCCAGCAGGGAAGACAGGGTAGGGAATAATTCACCCCTCCACTTT,CASREDRVGNNSPLHF
.,TRBJ2-7,TRBV6-6,.,TGTGCCAGCAGTTACTCGAACGGAGGGTACGAGCAGTACTTC,CASSYSNGGYEQYF
TRBD2,TRBJ2-3,TRBV30,.,TGTGCCTGGGGACTAGCGGGAGGGTCGGATACGCAGTATTTT,CAWGLAGGSDTQYF